This T cell receptor beta chain was documented in a study of blood T cell repertoires in COVID-19. Study as a whole: Sites in the United States, Italy and Spain provided acute and convalescent COVID-19 samples.

V lost 2 bases and J lost 3; bases outside the gene matches: 6. CDR1 is GTSNPN and CDR2 is SVGIG in the germline V gene (reference sequence). This CDR3 comprises 14 residues. Per the original methods: Researchers report that nucleated cell counts were estimated from reference gene primer amplification. The method was immunoSEQ multiplex PCR; TCRdb's version includes in-frame clones alone and lacks a portion of them. V and J calls and clone size are copied from that table; D and trimming were computed from the DNA. The data hold roughly 220,000 clones, with about nine tenths observed a single time. Material for sequencing was peripheral blood. The chain carries TRBV30 and TRBJ2-7; 8 bases fit TRBD1. The clonotype was recovered from a man aged 25 to 40 who had recovered from COVID-19. In DNA, the CDR3 is TGTGCCTGGAGTATTGGACAGGGAGACTACGAGCAGTACTTC. The encoded protein is CAWSIGQGDYEQYF.